This T cell receptor (beta chain) was found in a study of Tregs in tolerant kidney transplant recipients. General observations from the study: Validation in larger populations is needed because few patients were studied.

To note about this clone: Its antigen remains unknown.

Here immunoSEQ multiplex PCR was the method, and the copy in TCRdb shows in-frame clones only, minus some. The data show under 100,000 clones, around nine tenths seen once. The CDR3 extends over 15 amino acids. The V end lost 4 bases, the J end lost 0 bases, and 10 bases lay between the germline ends. Germline assignment: CDR1 ENHRY and CDR2 SYGVKD. Unstimulated regulatory T cells (CD4+CD25+CD127-), CD4+CD25- non-regulatory cells, CD4 and CD8 cells were FACS-sorted from thawed PBMCs. This TCR came from a human donor in good health. The chain joins TRBV10-3 to TRBJ1-3; no firm D call. The sequenced material came from CD8+ T cells from blood. The CDR3 sequence is CAISGPGDSGNTIYF. CDR3 nucleotide sequence: TGTGCCATCAGTGGGCCGGGCGACTCTGGAAACACCATATATTTT.